These T cell receptor beta chains were read from a single sample in a study of OX40 agonist ivuxolimab in advanced cancers. The repertoire was sequenced with immunoSEQ multiplex PCR; TCRdb's copy has only in-frame clones and lacks some. The sample lists 20,000 to 25,000 clones, around nine tenths occurring once. Sequenced here: CD4+ or CD8+ T cells sorted from blood, sampled in a trial of the OX40 agonist ivuxolimab. The receptor set was obtained from an adult with an advanced solid tumor such as melanoma, head and neck, liver or kidney cancer. CDR3s include the opening cysteine and the closing phenylalanine or tryptophan. D genes are given only for firm matches. Expanded clones are given a class, and other clones once, few, many or no size at all.

D gene	J gene	clone size	V gene	CDR3 protein	CDR3 DNA
NA	TRBJ1-2	NA	TRBV9	CASSTRLHGYTF	TGTGCCAGCAGCACGAGATTACATGGCTACACCTTC
NA	TRBJ1-3	NA	TRBV30	CAWEGLTSGNTIYF	TGTGCCTGGGAGGGACTGACCTCTGGAAACACCATATATTTT
NA	TRBJ2-1	NA	TRBV7-6	CASSLAGSYNEQFF	TGTGCCAGCAGCTTAGCGGGGTCCTACAATGAGCAGTTCTTC
NA	TRBJ2-7	once	TRBV27	CASSLGGLWSEQYF	TGTGCCAGCAGTTTGGGGGGCCTATGGTCCGAGCAGTACTTC
NA	TRBJ2-7	NA	TRBV7-6	CASSLEITASYEQYF	TGTGCCAGCAGCTTAGAGATTACGGCTAGCTACGAGCAGTACTTC
NA	TRBJ2-7	NA	TRBV9	CASGGGGTPLEQYF	TGTGCCAGCGGAGGCGGAGGGACACCCCTCGAGCAGTACTTC
NA	TRBJ2-2	NA	TRBV30	CAWSLNTGELFF	TGTGCCTGGAGTTTGAACACCGGGGAGCTGTTTTTT
TRBD1	TRBJ2-7	medium-sized	TRBV7-9	CASTPSGQGIDEQYF	TGTGCCAGCACCCCGTCCGGACAGGGGATTGACGAGCAGTACTTC
TRBD1	TRBJ2-7	NA	TRBV11-2	CASSADRARVYEQYF	TGTGCCAGCAGCGCAGACAGGGCGCGGGTTTACGAGCAGTACTTC
NA	TRBJ2-3	NA	TRBV4-3	CASSQEGIGDTQYF	TGCGCCAGCAGCCAGGAGGGCATCGGAGATACGCAGTATTTT
NA	TRBJ1-1	NA	TRBV13	CASSPTPGPSGQEAFF	TGTGCCAGCAGCCCCACCCCCGGGCCCTCGGGCCAGGAAGCTTTCTTT
NA	TRBJ1-6	NA	TRBV4-2	CASSQGRDFGSPLHF	TGTGCCAGCAGCCAAGGACGGGATTTCGGATCACCCCTCCACTTT
TRBD1	TRBJ2-2	once	TRBV28	CASSLTGGLNTGELFF	TGTGCCAGCAGTTTAACAGGGGGCCTGAACACCGGGGAGCTGTTTTTT
NA	TRBJ1-5	NA	TRBV7-9	CASSLAGGGATNQPQHF	TGTGCCAGCAGCTTAGCAGGGGGGGGCGCGACTAATCAGCCCCAGCATTTT
NA	TRBJ2-2	NA	TRBV25-1	CASSTLEGGDTGELFF	TGTGCCAGCAGTACCCTCGAGGGGGGAGACACCGGGGAGCTGTTTTTT
NA	TRBJ1-1	NA	TRBV5-4	CASSWDVGGVTEAFF	TGTGCCAGCAGCTGGGATGTGGGGGGAGTAACTGAAGCTTTCTTT
NA	TRBJ2-5	NA	TRBV29-1	CSVVWVIAREETQYF	TGCAGCGTTGTTTGGGTGATAGCCCGCGAAGAGACCCAGTACTTC
TRBD1	TRBJ2-5	NA	TRBV27	CASGPGQGAPLRETQYF	TGTGCCAGCGGCCCGGGACAGGGGGCGCCTTTGCGGGAGACCCAGTACTTC
TRBD1	TRBJ2-6	NA	TRBV18	CASSPLPQGAHLSSGANVLTF	TGTGCCAGCTCACCACTGCCCCAGGGGGCACACCTGAGCTCTGGGGCCAACGTCCTGACTTTC
TRBD1	TRBJ2-1	NA	TRBV7-9	CASSLVQGVYNEQFF	TGTGCCAGCAGCTTAGTACAGGGGGTCTACAATGAGCAGTTCTTC
NA	TRBJ2-7	NA	TRBV29-1	CSAEGTEHYEQYF	TGCAGCGCGGAAGGGACCGAACACTACGAGCAGTACTTC
NA	TRBJ2-3	NA	TRBV7-3	CASSQAGGGTDTQYF	TGTGCCAGCAGCCAAGCGGGCGGTGGCACAGATACGCAGTATTTT
NA	TRBJ2-7	NA	TRBV30	CAWSEQSYEQYF	TGTGCCTGGAGTGAACAGAGCTACGAGCAGTACTTC
TRBD1	TRBJ2-7	once	TRBV2	CASSGTGSYEQYF	TGTGCCAGCTCCGGGACAGGTTCCTACGAGCAGTACTTC
NA	TRBJ1-6	NA	TRBV6-5	CASSIDSAGPLHF	TGTGCCAGCAGTATCGACTCCGCGGGGCCCCTCCACTTT
NA	TRBJ2-7	NA	TRBV2	CASKSVRNYEQYF	TGTGCCAGCAAATCGGTCAGGAACTACGAGCAGTACTTC
TRBD2	TRBJ2-1	few	TRBV5-4	CASSLETGLAGVGEQFF	TGTGCCAGCAGCTTGGAGACCGGACTAGCGGGAGTGGGTGAGCAGTTCTTC
NA	TRBJ2-3	NA	TRBV27	CASSLVRGTDTQYF	TGTGCCAGCAGTTTGGTCAGAGGCACAGATACGCAGTATTTT
NA	TRBJ2-7	NA	TRBV6-4	CASIGEQYF	TGTGCCAGCATCGGGGAGCAGTACTTC
TRBD1	TRBJ2-7	NA	TRBV5-4	CASGTGPSYEQYF	TGTGCCAGCGGGACAGGGCCCTCCTACGAGCAGTACTTC
TRBD2	TRBJ2-1	NA	TRBV5-1	CASNPSLWEGRNEQFF	TGCGCCAGCAACCCCTCCTTGTGGGAGGGCCGAAATGAGCAGTTCTTC
TRBD2	TRBJ2-1	NA	TRBV11-3	CASSGRGNEQFF	TGTGCCAGCAGCGGGAGGGGTAATGAGCAGTTCTTC
NA	TRBJ2-7	NA	TRBV11-2	CASSMTYEQYF	TGTGCCAGCAGCATGACATACGAGCAGTACTTC
NA	TRBJ2-7	NA	TRBV5-6	CASSLTTPEQYF	TGTGCCAGCAGCTTGACTACCCCCGAGCAGTACTTC
TRBD1	TRBJ2-2	once	TRBV7-9	CASSRQGADTGELFF	TGTGCCAGCAGCCGACAGGGGGCGGACACCGGGGAGCTGTTTTTT
TRBD1	TRBJ1-5	NA	TRBV7-6	CASRGWTGSPNQPQHF	TGTGCCAGCAGGGGCTGGACAGGGTCCCCCAATCAGCCCCAGCATTTT
NA	TRBJ2-2	NA	TRBV7-2	CASSLALTGEFTGELFF	TGTGCCAGCAGCTTAGCGCTTACGGGCGAATTCACCGGGGAGCTGTTTTTT